This TCR beta chain originates from a study of T-cell memory formation after mild COVID-19. In germline, CDR1 is SQVTM, CDR2 ANQGSEA. Trimming pared 7 bases from V and 6 bases from J, leaving 23 bases between. The CDR3 runs to 15 residues. In TCRdb, the 5' RACE reads were re-called with MiXCR into one record per CDR3 protein. The profile shows about half a million distinct CDR3 sequences, 15% to 20% of them singletons. Sequencing used PBMCs or a T cell subset sorted from them (not recorded which). This sequence joins TRBV29-1 and TRBJ2-3, with D maybe TRBD2 (7 bases). The TCR comes from an adult woman who had mild COVID-19 (a few samples of this study predate the infection). Cell type and time point are not known. CDR3 sequence reads: CSALLGGPRSDTQYF. The CDR3 DNA reads as TGCAGCGCCCTCCTCGGGGGGCCAAGGTCTGATACGCAGTATTTT.